The source of this T cell receptor beta chain is a study of T cell repertoires in cytomegalovirus infection. MiXCR, applied by TCRdb to the reads, yields one record per CDR3 protein. This sample has more than 150,000 distinct CDR3 sequences, with about a sixth found just once. Germline V gives CDR1 MDHEN, CDR2 SYDVKM. The germline V and J ends were trimmed by 5 bases and 0 bases, with 11 bases remaining between them. The CDR3 covers 14 residues. In its sample, this clonotype was seen a few times. The chain combines TRBV28 with TRBJ2-7, with D perhaps matching TRBD1 or TRBD2 (5 bases each). This TCR came from a human donor in good health (CMV status not recorded). Some clones in this sample may be carry-over from other donors' samples. The sample taken for sequencing was CD8+ T cells from PBMCs. For the CDR3, the DNA is TGTGCCAGCAGTCACCGGGACGCCTCCTACGAGCAGTACTTC. Its translation: CASSHRDASYEQYF.